The sequence of this T cell receptor beta chain was determined in a study of OX40 agonist ivuxolimab in advanced cancers. Produced via immunoSEQ multiplex PCR; TCRdb's table is partial and in-frame only. The sample has around 43,000 clones, about 89% seen once. The sequencing used CD4+ or CD8+ T cells sorted from blood, collected in a trial of the OX40 agonist ivuxolimab. The clonotype comes from an adult with an advanced solid tumor such as melanoma, head and neck, liver or kidney cancer.

The CDR3 nucleotides are TGTGCCAGCAGTTTGCTTGGACGGGGCCCGTACAATGAGCAGTTCTTC. It encodes CASSLLGRGPYNEQFF. The chain uses TRBV11-2 and TRBJ2-1; D tentatively reads TRBD1 or TRBD2 (5 bases each). The V end was cut by 6 bases, the J end by 4 bases, with 19 bases between. CDR3 length: 16 residues. Germline assignment: CDR1 SGHAT and CDR2 FQNNGV.